The clone carrying this TCR beta chain was observed a few times. The antigen remains undetermined. Clones were sequenced by immunoSEQ multiplex PCR, and TCRdb holds only the in-frame ones, with some missing. The sample shows 2,500,000 or so clones, 93% of them seen only once. Germline-derived CDR1 and CDR2 are SQVTM and ANQGSEA. The CDR3 length is 13 residues. Trimming took 6 bases from V and 7 from J, leaving 15 bases between them. This entry comes from a study of shared clonotypes between healthy human individuals. Study-level points and caveats: Clonotype sharing among donors likely depends on sequencing depth. Rarefaction analysis demonstrated incomplete sorted-subset sequencing notwithstanding large depth. Researchers found naive subsets generally carried larger estimated richness than memory subsets. Some clonotypes were shared by all four sorted-subset donors, while others were not shared. The non-shared ones had lower generation probabilities than the shared ones.

The clonotype comes from a young man in good health. Some clones in this sample may be carry-over from other donors' samples. The chain carries TRBV29-1 and TRBJ1-4; TRBD1 is a possible D gene (5 bases). Sequenced material: naive CD4+ T cells from PBMCs. Stated subset: CD45RA+ positively selected. The CDR3 is CSVTRDRGEKLFF. In nucleotides, the CDR3 is TGCAGCGTCACCAGGGATCGCGGTGAAAAACTGTTTTTT.